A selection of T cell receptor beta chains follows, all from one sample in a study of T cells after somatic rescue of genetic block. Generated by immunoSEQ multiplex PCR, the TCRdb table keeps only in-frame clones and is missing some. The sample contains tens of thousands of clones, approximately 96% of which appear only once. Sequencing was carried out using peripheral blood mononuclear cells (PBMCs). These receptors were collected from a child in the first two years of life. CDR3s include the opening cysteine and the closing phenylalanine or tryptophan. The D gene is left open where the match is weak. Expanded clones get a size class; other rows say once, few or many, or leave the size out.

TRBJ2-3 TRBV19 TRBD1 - CASSIGQGGTDTQYF TGTGCCAGTAGTATAGGACAGGGGGGCACAGATACGCAGTATTTT
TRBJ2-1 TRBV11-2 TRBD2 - CASSFSPSGYNEQFF TGTGCCAGCAGCTTCTCGCCTAGCGGCTACAATGAGCAGTTCTTC
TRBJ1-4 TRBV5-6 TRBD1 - CASRYQGALNEKLFF TGTGCCAGCCGATATCAGGGGGCGCTCAATGAAAAACTGTTTTTT
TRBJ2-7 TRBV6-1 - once CASTKTATYEQYF TGTGCCAGCACCAAGACAGCAACCTACGAGCAGTACTTC
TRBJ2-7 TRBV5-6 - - CASSLSPSSYEQYF TGTGCCAGCAGCTTGAGCCCAAGCTCCTACGAGCAGTACTTC
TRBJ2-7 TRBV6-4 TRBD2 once CASSDSSGSSYEQYF TGTGCCAGCAGTGACTCTAGCGGGAGCTCCTACGAGCAGTACTTC
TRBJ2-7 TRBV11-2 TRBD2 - CASSLLAGGYEQYF TGTGCCAGCAGCTTACTAGCGGGAGGGTACGAGCAGTACTTC
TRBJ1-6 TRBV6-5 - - CASSYEGSASPLHF TGTGCCAGCAGTTACGAGGGGTCTGCCTCACCCCTCCACTTT
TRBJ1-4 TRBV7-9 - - CASSPTPTNEKLFF TGTGCCAGCAGCCCGACTCCAACTAATGAAAAACTGTTTTTT
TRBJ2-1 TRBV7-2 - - CASSLAGAGVSNEQFF TGTGCCAGCAGCTTAGCGGGGGCGGGAGTAAGCAATGAGCAGTTCTTC
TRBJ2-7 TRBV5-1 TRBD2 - CASSPRLAGTKEQYF TGCGCCAGCAGCCCACGACTAGCGGGAACGAAGGAGCAGTACTTC
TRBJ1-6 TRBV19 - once CASSEVRVGSPLHF TGTGCCAGTAGTGAGGTCAGGGTTGGATCACCCCTCCACTTT
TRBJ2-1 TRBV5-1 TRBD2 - CASSMGLAGGDNEQFF TGCGCCAGCAGCATGGGACTAGCGGGAGGAGACAATGAGCAGTTCTTC
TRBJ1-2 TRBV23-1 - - CASSQSQGYGYTF TGCGCCAGCAGTCAATCGCAGGGCTATGGCTACACCTTC
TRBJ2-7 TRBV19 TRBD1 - CASSIGSGTGGFEQYF TGTGCCAGTAGTATAGGTTCAGGGACAGGGGGCTTCGAGCAGTACTTC
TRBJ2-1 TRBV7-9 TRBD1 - CASSWTGNEQFF TGTGCCAGCAGCTGGACAGGGAATGAGCAGTTCTTC
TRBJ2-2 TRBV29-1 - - CSVERFSGNTGELFF TGCAGCGTTGAAAGGTTTAGCGGGAACACCGGGGAGCTGTTTTTT
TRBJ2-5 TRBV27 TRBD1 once CASSIFRGCQTQYF TGTGCCAGCAGTATCTTCAGGGGGTGTCAGACCCAGTACTTC
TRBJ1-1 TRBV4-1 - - CASSQGLMNTEAFF TGCGCCAGCAGCCAAGGACTCATGAACACTGAAGCTTTCTTT
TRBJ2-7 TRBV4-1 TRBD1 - CASSSTRDRGYQQYF TGCGCCAGCTCTTCCACCCGGGACAGGGGCTACCAGCAGTACTTC
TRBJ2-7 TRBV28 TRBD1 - CASTRPGTGGYEQYF TGTGCCAGCACCAGACCCGGGACAGGGGGCTACGAGCAGTACTTC
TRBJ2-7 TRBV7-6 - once CASSSRDSGYEQYF TGTGCCAGCAGCTCTCGGGACTCCGGCTACGAGCAGTACTTC
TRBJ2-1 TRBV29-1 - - CSVREISSYNEQFF TGCAGCGTTCGAGAGATTAGCTCCTACAATGAGCAGTTCTTC
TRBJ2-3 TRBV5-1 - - CASSLAGSADTQYF TGCGCCAGCAGCTTGGCCGGGTCGGCAGATACGCAGTATTTT
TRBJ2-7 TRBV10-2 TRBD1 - CASSSTGVHEQYF TGCGCCAGCAGTTCGACAGGGGTCCACGAGCAGTACTTC
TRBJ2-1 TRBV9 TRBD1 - CASSVAGGTGGNEQFF TGTGCCAGCAGCGTAGCCGGAGGGACAGGGGGCAATGAGCAGTTCTTC
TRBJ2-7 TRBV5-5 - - CASSSQGGEQYF TGTGCCAGCAGCTCCCAGGGTGGGGAGCAGTACTTC
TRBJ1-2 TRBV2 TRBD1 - CASRDRGDGYTF TGTGCCAGCAGGGACAGGGGCGATGGCTACACCTTC
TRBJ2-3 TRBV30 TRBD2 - CAWSHGTSGVTDTQYF TGTGCCTGGAGTCACGGGACTAGCGGGGTCACAGATACGCAGTATTTT
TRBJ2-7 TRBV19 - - CASSTRDTYEQYF TGTGCCAGTAGTACCCGGGACACCTACGAGCAGTACTTC
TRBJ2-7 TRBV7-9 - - CASSLGQGRDEQYF TGTGCCAGCAGCTTAGGACAGGGGAGGGACGAGCAGTACTTC
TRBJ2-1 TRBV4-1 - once CASSPPFKGGSYNEQFF TGCGCCAGCAGCCCACCATTTAAGGGGGGGTCCTACAATGAGCAGTTCTTC
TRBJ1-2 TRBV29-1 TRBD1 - CSVGTGGYGYTF TGCAGCGTTGGGACAGGGGGCTATGGCTACACCTTC
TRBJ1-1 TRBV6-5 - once CASRSGQNTEAFF TGTGCCAGCAGATCGGGACAGAACACTGAAGCTTTCTTT
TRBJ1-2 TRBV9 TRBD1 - CASSATGSGYTF TGTGCCAGCAGCGCGACAGGGAGTGGCTACACCTTC
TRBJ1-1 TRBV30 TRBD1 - CAWRGQGMGGGTEAFF TGTGCCTGGAGGGGACAGGGGATGGGCGGTGGCACTGAAGCTTTCTTT
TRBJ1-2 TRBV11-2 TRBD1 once CASSPDRGPDGYTF TGTGCCAGCAGCCCTGACAGGGGGCCGGATGGCTACACCTTC
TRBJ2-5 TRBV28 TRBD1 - CASSSPGQPSQTQYF TGTGCCAGCAGTTCCCCGGGACAGCCCAGTCAGACCCAGTACTTC
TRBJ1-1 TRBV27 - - CASSLGANTEAFF TGTGCCAGCAGTCTCGGGGCGAACACTGAAGCTTTCTTT
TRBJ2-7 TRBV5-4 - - CASSLDRYEQYF TGTGCCAGCAGCCTGGACAGATACGAGCAGTACTTC
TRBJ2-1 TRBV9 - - CASSVDSISYNEQFF TGTGCCAGCAGCGTAGACTCAATCTCTTACAATGAGCAGTTCTTC